The clone carrying this T cell receptor (beta chain) was picked up a small number of times. Its cognate antigen is unknown. The sample originates from a study of response to subunit inactivated influenza vaccine. Study findings and constraints: With each seasonal influenza vaccination, the authors suggested, few new T cells are recruited.

The CDR3 has 15 amino acids. CDR1 SQVTM and CDR2 ANQGSEA come from the germline V gene. Via MiXCR, TCRdb re-called the RT-PCR reads, giving one row per CDR3 protein. The data contain almost 600,000 distinct CDR3 sequences, 13% to 15% of them singletons. The V gene is TRBV29-1, the J gene TRBJ2-3; D might be TRBD2 (6 bases). Sequenced here: PBMCs from blood, sampled approximately 12 days after vaccination. This sequence originates from a man aged 50-59 years who received an inactivated influenza vaccine. The CDR3 bases are TGCAGGGGGCCAAGGGGACTTCCTAGCACAGATACGCAGTATTTT. It translates to CRGPRGLPSTDTQYF.